The clone carrying this T cell receptor beta chain was observed a handful of times. Its antigen remains unidentified. This CDR3 spans 14 amino acids. Trimming took 1 base from V and 6 from J, leaving 9 bases between them. This entry comes from a study of T-cell reconstitution after alpha-beta-depleted transplantation in children. This sample's TCRbeta library carried unique molecular identifier barcodes. One entry per CDR3 protein, called by TCRdb with MiXCR from the PCR reads. The table includes nearly 250,000 distinct CDR3 sequences, roughly 7.7% detected once. Study observations and caveats: Some patients' high day-60 TCRbeta diversity was traced to surviving recipient T cells and thymic progenitors. Alpha-beta T cells present about two months after transplant were reported to originate from several hundred expanded graft clones. Hyperexpanded clones declined; after one year, newly produced T cells mostly supplied diversity.

The genes are TRBV23-1 and TRBJ2-2; D perhaps matches TRBD2 (5 bases). TRBV23-1 is recorded as an ORF, its role being uncertain. The sequence was collected from a male patient younger than 18 who had a stem cell transplant for acute lymphoblastic leukemia, so the T cells may come from the graft donor. The sample was PBMCs, mostly from graft donor cells, taken 180 days after TCRalphabeta/CD19-depleted stem cell transplant. As DNA, the CDR3 is TGCGCCAGCAGTCAATTTACGCGGGCCGGGGAGCTGTTTTTT. This sequence encodes CASSQFTRAGELFF.